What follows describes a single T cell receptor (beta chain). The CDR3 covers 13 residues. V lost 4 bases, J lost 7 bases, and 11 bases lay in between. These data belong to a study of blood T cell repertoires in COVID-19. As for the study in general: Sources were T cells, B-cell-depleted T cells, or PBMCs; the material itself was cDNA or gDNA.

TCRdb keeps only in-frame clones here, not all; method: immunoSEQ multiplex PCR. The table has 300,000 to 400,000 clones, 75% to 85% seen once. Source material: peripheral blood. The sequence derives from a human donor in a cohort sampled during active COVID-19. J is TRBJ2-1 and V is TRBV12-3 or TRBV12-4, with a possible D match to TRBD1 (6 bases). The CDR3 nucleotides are TGTGCCAGCAGTTCACCAACAGGGAATGAGCAGTTCTTC. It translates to CASSSPTGNEQFF.